These 20 T cell receptor beta chains originate from one sample sequenced in a study of blood T cell repertoires in COVID-19 (dated by TCRdb to 2018 to 2020). To prepare the library, the immunoSEQ multiplex PCR assay was applied. In its TCRdb copy, this immuneACCESS table keeps in-frame sequences only and misses some clones. Where compared with another copy, unresolved V genes explain less than half of these, and the others have no known cause. The sample yields about 230,000 clones; around 90% were counted once. The top ten hold about 12% of the sample. The sequencing input was peripheral blood. Source of these receptors: a woman aged 18-29 years who had recovered from COVID-19.

The gene calls are TRBV30 and TRBJ1-1; D is ambiguous. The germline V gene encodes CDR1 GTSNPN and CDR2 SVGIG (reference sequence). Trimming removed 2 bases from V and 0 bases from J, with 7 bases in between. The CDR3 spans 13 residues. CDR3 amino acids: CAWSPSLNTEAFF. CDR3 nucleotide sequence: TGTGCCTGGAGTCCCAGTCTGAACACTGAAGCTTTCTTT. Full variable domain (rest looked up from reference TRBV30 and TRBJ1-1): SQTIHQWPATLVQPVGSPLSLECTVEGTSNPNLYWYRQAAGRGLQLLFYSVGIGQISSEVPQNLSASRPQDRQFILSSKKLLLSDSGFYLCAWSPSLNTEAFFGQGTRLTVV.

This rearrangement joins TRBV30 to TRBJ2-1; no definite D call. The CDR3 has 14 amino acids. Per germline, CDR1 GTSNPN and CDR2 SVGIG (reference sequence). Trimming stripped 0 bases from V and 7 bases from J, with 13 bases between. Here the CDR3 reads CAWSVSLEANEQFF. The CDR3 DNA reads as TGTGCCTGGAGTGTATCCCTAGAGGCAAATGAGCAGTTCTTC.

V gene TRBV6-5 combines with J gene TRBJ2-7, with 8 nucleotides matching TRBD1. V trimming: 5 bases; J trimming: 3 bases; junction bases outside the gene matches: 6. The CDR3 length is 14 residues. Germline CDR1 and CDR2: MNHEY and SVGAGI. The CDR3 protein is CASSQTGALYEQYF. CDR3 DNA sequence: TGTGCCAGCAGTCAGACAGGGGCGCTCTACGAGCAGTACTTC.

The V call is TRBV4-3, the J call TRBJ2-7; 8 bases match TRBD1. The germline V gene encodes CDR1 LGHNA and CDR2 YSLEER. The CDR3 spans 15 residues. V gave up 2 bases and J gave up 0 bases; unmatched junction bases: 3. The CDR3 sequence: CASSQRQGHSYEQYF. DNA for the CDR3: TGCGCCAGCAGCCAACGACAGGGGCACTCCTACGAGCAGTACTTC.

This chain connects TRBV4-3 to TRBJ1-5; D uncertain. Germline V gene data show CDR1 as LGHNA and CDR2 as YSLEER. This CDR3 is built from 15 residues. The V end was cut by 1 base, the J end by 0 bases, with 7 bases between. CDR3 region: CASSQGVGSNQPQHF. In nucleotides, the CDR3 is TGCGCCAGCAGCCAAGGTGTCGGTAGCAATCAGCCCCAGCATTTT.

This clone was recorded once. CDR3 loop: CASKAGRTQYF. CDR3 DNA: TGTGCCAGCAAGGCAGGCCGGACCCAGTACTTC. The chain combines TRBV2 with TRBJ2-5, with unresolved D. The CDR3 spans 11 residues. From germline, CDR1 is SNHLY and CDR2 FYNNEI. Trimming pared 7 bases from V and 7 bases from J, leaving 10 bases between. Variable domain in full (rest from reference TRBV2 and TRBJ2-5): EPEVTQTPSHQVTQMGQEVILRCVPISNHLYFYWYRQILGQKVEFLVSFYNNEISEKSEIFDDQFSVERPDGSNFTLKIRSTKLEDSAMYFCASKAGRTQYFGPGTRLLVL.

J is TRBJ2-3 and V is TRBV27; 9 positions match TRBD2. Trimming at V came to 8 bases and at J to 2 bases, leaving 11 bases not matched to a gene. Germline lookup yields CDR1 MNHEY and CDR2 SMNVEV (reference sequence). The CDR3 runs to 16 residues. The CDR3 region is CASGVVAGEYTDTQYF. Here the CDR3 DNA reads TGTGCCAGCGGAGTTGTAGCGGGAGAGTACACAGATACGCAGTATTTT.

The chain recombines TRBV6-6 with TRBJ1-5, with D uncertain. This CDR3 has 13 residues. With 8 bases removed from V and 3 bases from J, the gap between germline ends came to 11 bases. The germline V gene has CDR1 MNHNY and CDR2 SVGAGI (reference sequence). This CDR3 is CASRGFDNQPQHF. In DNA form, the CDR3 reads TGTGCCAGCCGCGGATTTGACAATCAGCCCCAGCATTTT.

V gene TRBV11-3 combines with J gene TRBJ1-1; D unresolved. CDR3 length: 13 amino acids. The germline CDR1 and CDR2 sequences are SGHNT and YENEEA. Trimming stripped 3 bases from V and 5 bases from J, with 10 bases between. The CDR3 region has the DNA TGTGCCAGCAGCTTGGGCGGGATGACTGAAGCTTTCTTT. This codes for CASSLGGMTEAFF.

V is TRBV27 and J is TRBJ2-2; the D gene is possibly TRBD1 (5 bases). Trimming cost V 0 bases and J 10 bases, with 9 bases left between them. Germline CDR1 reads MNHEY; CDR2 reads SMNVEV (reference sequence). The CDR3 length is 13 residues. CDR3 loop: CASSLSGREELFF. CDR3 nucleotides: TGTGCCAGCAGTTTATCGGGGCGAGAGGAGCTGTTTTTT.

V is TRBV30 and J is TRBJ1-2; TRBD1 agrees at 11 bases. V shed 7 bases, J shed 4 bases, and the junction held 14 bases outside the gene matches. Germline V gene lookup returns CDR1 GTSNPN and CDR2 SVGIG (reference sequence). This CDR3 region has 16 residues. CDR3 sequence reads: CASRSGTGGYGYGYTF. The CDR3 nucleotides are TGTGCCTCCAGAAGCGGGACAGGGGGTTACGGCTATGGCTACACCTTC.

This clone was seen just once. V and J are TRBV5-1 and TRBJ2-3, with D maybe TRBD2 (6 bases). Germline CDR1 is SGHRS and CDR2 is YFSETQ. V lost 2 bases and J 3 bases, leaving 16 bases between the germline ends. The CDR3 spans 16 residues. The CDR3 DNA reads TGCGCCAGCAGCTTTGACCCGGAGGAGGGTACAGATACGCAGTATTTT. This sequence encodes CASSFDPEEGTDTQYF.

CDR3 sequence reads: CASSKAGSTGELFF. The CDR3 DNA follows: TGCGCCAGCAGTAAAGCCGGGAGCACCGGGGAGCTGTTTTTT. This chain uses TRBV10-1 with TRBJ2-2; D may be TRBD2 (6 bases). V was pared by 5 bases and J by 4 bases, with 11 bases between. The CDR3 extends over 14 amino acids. Per germline, CDR1 WNHNN and CDR2 SYGVQD (reference sequence).

This chain joins TRBV6-5 and TRBJ2-7, with TRBD2 matching 8 bases. The CDR3 is 15 amino acids. Germline values: CDR1 MNHEY, CDR2 SVGAGI. After removal of 5 bases from V and 2 bases from J, the junction contained 8 bases not matched to a gene. CDR3 sequence: CASSQTLAVTYEQYF. CDR3 DNA sequence: TGTGCCAGCAGTCAAACACTAGCGGTCACCTACGAGCAGTACTTC.

V gene TRBV27 combines with J gene TRBJ1-1; 8 positions agree with TRBD1. The CDR3 is 15 residues long. Germline loops: CDR1 MNHEY, CDR2 SMNVEV (reference sequence). V gave up 5 bases and J gave up 4 bases; unmatched junction bases: 9. CDR3 protein: CASSDRGGGATEAFF. CDR3 bases: TGTGCCAGCAGTGACAGGGGTGGTGGAGCCACTGAAGCTTTCTTT.

The chain couples TRBV27 to TRBJ1-2; D is possibly TRBD1 (6 bases). This CDR3 has 15 residues. The germline V and J ends were trimmed by 2 bases and 5 bases, with 15 bases remaining between them. Per germline, CDR1 MNHEY and CDR2 SMNVEV (reference sequence). CDR3 residues: CASSLRPRGDYGYTF. Here the CDR3 DNA reads TGTGCCAGCAGTTTACGCCCCAGGGGAGATTATGGCTACACCTTC.

In its sample, this clone was seen many times. The chain employs TRBV4-2 and TRBJ2-1, with 7 bases fitting TRBD2. Germline V gene sequence: CDR1 LGHNA, CDR2 YNFKEQ. J was trimmed by 6 bases and V by 0 bases; bases with no gene match: 5. The CDR3 is 15 residues long. The CDR3 DNA is TGTGCCAGCAGCCAAGATGGCGGGAGCCCCAATGAGCAGTTCTTC. Translation gives CASSQDGGSPNEQFF.

This clone was seen once. This rearrangement joins TRBV6-2 or TRBV6-3 to TRBJ2-1; no firm D call. The ends were cut back, 0 bases at V and 0 bases at J, with 18 bases in the middle. The germline V gene encodes CDR1 MNHEY and CDR2 SVGEGT. The CDR3 is 19 amino acids. In nucleotides, the CDR3 is TGTGCCAGCAGTTACTCCTCGGGTCACCGAGACGGCTCCTACAATGAGCAGTTCTTC. It translates to CASSYSSGHRDGSYNEQFF.

The chain recombines TRBV18 with TRBJ2-1; the match to TRBD2 covers 7 bases. Trimming removed 4 bases from V and 3 bases from J; junction bases left unmatched: 6. The germline gives CDR1 KGHSH, CDR2 LQKENI. This CDR3 region has 15 residues. The CDR3 here is CASSLSGGLYNEQFF. The CDR3 DNA is TGTGCCAGCTCACTGTCGGGAGGACTCTACAATGAGCAGTTCTTC.

CDR3 sequence (DNA): TGTGCCAGCTCACCATGGTTGACGGGCGGGACTAGCGGTTTCTCCTACGAGCAGTACTTC. Translating it yields CASSPWLTGGTSGFSYEQYF. V gene TRBV18 combines with J gene TRBJ2-7; 11 nucleotides align to TRBD2. This CDR3 is built from 20 residues. J gave up 0 bases and V 2 bases, and 15 bases lay outside the gene matches. Germline V gives CDR1 KGHSH, CDR2 LQKENI.